The text below deals with one T cell receptor beta chain. This clone was recorded once. There is no known antigen for this receptor. Per-base quality was not reported, and no clone a single base away is much larger than it. This sample was taken from a study of OX40 agonist ivuxolimab in advanced cancers. For the study in its entirety: Ivuxolimab was an agonistic, fully human IgG2 monoclonal antibody directed against OX40 (CD134), a costimulatory receptor. Intravenous ivuxolimab was administered to patients every 2 weeks at six dose levels: 0.01, 0.1, 0.3, 1.5, 3 and 10 mg/kg. Of the approximately 53 patients in dose escalation, 19 had hepatocellular carcinoma, some 15 had melanoma, 9 had renal cell carcinoma and 9 had head and neck cancer. In the dose-escalation cohort, 65% to 90% of patients were male, and the mean age was around 60 years, with a range of roughly 20 to 80. Patients were allowed to have had prior anti-PD-1, anti-PD-L1 or anti-CTLA-4 therapy, and 40% to 45% of the dose-escalation patients had been treated with checkpoint inhibitors. Partial responses were achieved by three dose-escalation patients, of whom one had hepatocellular carcinoma and two had cutaneous melanoma. Peripheral TCRbeta sequencing was intended to test whether TCR sequence diversity was altered and clonal T-cell expansion was caused by ivuxolimab. The paper describes the monotherapy dose-escalation part (N ≈ 49 patients) of the phase I trial of ivuxolimab. Study-wide findings and limitations: Low levels of normalized T-cell clonal expansion were also seen in some patients who did not respond. At doses from 0.1 to 3.0 mg/kg, clonal expansion was seen in both CD4+ and CD8+ blood T cells between baseline and week 6. On average, CD8+ T cells showed more expanded clones than CD4+ T cells after ivuxolimab. Which antigens the clonally expanded peripheral T cells were specific for was not determined. Partial responders in the 0.1-3.0 mg/kg groups had among the lowest normalized peripheral clonal expansion, especially among CD8+ T cells.

The trial excluded patients who had a history of autoimmune disease or who were on systemic immunosuppression. Peripheral blood for TCR sequencing was drawn from every dose cohort at baseline, at cycle 4 day 1 and at cycle 7 day 1. Samples came from an open-label, multicenter, first-in-human phase I dose-escalation trial of ivuxolimab. Adults with locally advanced or metastatic head and neck squamous cell, hepatocellular, melanoma or renal cell carcinoma were enrolled in the trial. Before TCR sequencing, CD4+ T cells and CD8+ T cells were sorted from peripheral blood as separate populations. Genomic DNA was isolated from the sorted cells so that the TCRbeta CDR3 region could be sequenced. TCRbeta CDR3 regions were sequenced using the immunoSEQ Assay. In its TCRdb copy, this immuneACCESS table keeps in-frame sequences only and misses some clones. Where compared with another copy, unresolved V genes explain less than half of these, and the others have no known cause. The sample yields approximately 59,000 clones; approximately 75% were counted once. The top ten hold about 0.74% of the sample.

The germline V gene sets CDR1 to MNHNS and CDR2 to SASEGT. From its cysteine to its phenylalanine, the CDR3 spans 18 amino acids. Only the CDR3 DNA stays, 54 bases, in frame from base 1. V is reduced by 2 bases and J by 0 bases, leaving a spacing of 17 bases between them. The sequenced sample was CD4+ or CD8+ T cells sorted from blood, obtained in a trial of the OX40 agonist ivuxolimab. Recombination connected TRBV6-1 to TRBJ1-5; TRBD1 is a possible D gene, resting on 6 matching bases. This receptor was identified in an adult with an advanced solid tumor such as melanoma, head and neck, liver or kidney cancer. The sequence in DNA is TGTGCCAGCAGTGAATCCGTTACAGGGCTAAATAGCAATCAGCCCCAGCATTTT. The encoded protein is CASSESVTGLNSNQPQHF.